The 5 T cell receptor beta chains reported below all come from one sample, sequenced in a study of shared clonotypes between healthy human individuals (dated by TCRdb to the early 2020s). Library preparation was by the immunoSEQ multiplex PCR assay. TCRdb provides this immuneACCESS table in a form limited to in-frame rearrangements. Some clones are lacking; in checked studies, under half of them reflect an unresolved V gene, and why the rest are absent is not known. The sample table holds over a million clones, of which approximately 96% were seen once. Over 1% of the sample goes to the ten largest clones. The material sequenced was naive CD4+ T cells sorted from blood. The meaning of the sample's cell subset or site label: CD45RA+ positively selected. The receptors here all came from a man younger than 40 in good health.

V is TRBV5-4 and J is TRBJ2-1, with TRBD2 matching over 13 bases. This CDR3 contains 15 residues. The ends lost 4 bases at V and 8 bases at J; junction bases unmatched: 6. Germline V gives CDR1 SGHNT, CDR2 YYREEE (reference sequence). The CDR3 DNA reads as TGTGCCAGCAGCCCGGGACTAGCGGGAACGTATGAGCAGTTCTTC. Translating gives CASSPGLAGTYEQFF.

As DNA, the CDR3 is TGCGCCAGCAGCCAAGATTCCACAGGCTATGGCTACACCTTC. Translating it yields CASSQDSTGYGYTF. V gene TRBV4-1 combines with J gene TRBJ1-2, with D perhaps matching TRBD1 (5 bases). Per the germline V gene, CDR1 is MGHRA and CDR2 is YSYEKL. Between the trimmed V and J ends, which lost 0 bases and 4 bases, there was a span of 9 bases. This CDR3 spans 14 amino acids.

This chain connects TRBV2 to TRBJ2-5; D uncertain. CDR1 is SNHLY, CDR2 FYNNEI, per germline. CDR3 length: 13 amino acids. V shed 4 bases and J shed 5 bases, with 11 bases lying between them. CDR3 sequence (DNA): TGTGCCAGCAGTGGAGGCAGGTTGGAGACCCAGTACTTC. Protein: CASSGGRLETQYF.

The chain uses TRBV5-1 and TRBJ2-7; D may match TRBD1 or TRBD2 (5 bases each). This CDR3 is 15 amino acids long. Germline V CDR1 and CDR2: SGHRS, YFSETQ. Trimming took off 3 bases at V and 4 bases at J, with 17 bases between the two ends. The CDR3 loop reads CASSYRDPKNYEQYF. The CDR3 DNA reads TGCGCCAGCAGCTATCGGGACCCGAAGAATTACGAGCAGTACTTC. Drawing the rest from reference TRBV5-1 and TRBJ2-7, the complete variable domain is KAGVTQTPRYLIKTRGQQVTLSCSPISGHRSVSWYQQTPGQGLQFLFEYFSETQRNKGNFPGRFSGRQFSNSRSEMNVSTLELGDSALYLCASSYRDPKNYEQYFGPGTRLTVT.

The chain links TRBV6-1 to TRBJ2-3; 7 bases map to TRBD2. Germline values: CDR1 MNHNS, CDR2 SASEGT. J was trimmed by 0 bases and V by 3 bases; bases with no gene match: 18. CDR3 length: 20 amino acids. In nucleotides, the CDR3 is TGTGCCAGCAGTGAGGAGCCCCAGGCTAGCGGAGCTTCTAGCACAGATACGCAGTATTTT. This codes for CASSEEPQASGASSTDTQYF.